This T cell receptor (beta chain) was documented in a study of T cell responses to AZD1222 COVID-19 vaccine. This clone was recorded a few times. Its target is not known. Whole-study findings and limits: A reported finding is that nearly half of spike-specific TCRs target unmutated variant regions.

Germline CDR1 is MGHRA and CDR2 is YSYEKL. The CDR3 has 17 residues. Trimming removed 4 bases at V and 2 bases at J, with 18 bases between. Sequenced by immunoSEQ multiplex PCR; TCRdb stores in-frame clones only, minus some. The repertoire holds about 140,000 clones, with over 75% as singletons. Sample: peripheral blood, taken on day 0 of AZD1222 vaccination. The V gene is TRBV4-1, the J gene TRBJ1-5, with D uncertain. This receptor was identified in an adult in good health. The CDR3 bases are TGCGCCAGCAGCCCCCCTCCTGGGTTGCGAGGCAATCAGCCCCAGCATTTT. Its protein product is CASSPPPGLRGNQPQHF.